These 10 T cell receptor beta chains came from one sample sequenced in a study of T cells in women clearing cervical HPV infection. The repertoire was sequenced with immunoSEQ multiplex PCR; TCRdb's copy has only in-frame clones and lacks some. The sample has 31,000 or so clones. The sequencing input was blood buffy coat. All receptors derive from a woman between 18 and 70 years old with a cervical HPV16 infection that either progressed to CIN3+ or cleared (not recorded which).

The CDR3 loop reads CASSSLAVQGTTDTQYF. CDR3 bases read: TGTGCCAGCAGCTCCCTAGCAGTCCAGGGGACCACAGATACG. The rearrangement joins TRBV7-8 to TRBJ2-3; a possible D gene is TRBD1 (6 bases). Read data end 3 residues before the CDR3 end; the end is taken from the germline J gene. The CDR3 covers 17 residues. The V and J ends lost 4 bases and 2 bases respectively, with 19 bases between them. The germline gives CDR1 SGHVS, CDR2 FQNEAQ.

Remarks on this clone: The observed sequence ends 3 residues before the CDR3 terminus, with the missing tail filled in from the germline J gene. The chain combines TRBV10-3 with TRBJ1-2; D perhaps matches TRBD1 (6 bases). CDR1 and CDR2 (germline): ENHRY, SYGVKD. The CDR3 spans 16 residues. V shed 0 bases and J shed 3 bases, with 14 bases lying between them. CDR3 sequence: CAISESRGGWDYGYTF. Partial CDR3 DNA: TGTGCCATCAGTGAGTCAAGGGGGGGCTGGGACTATGGC.

Concerning this clone: At one end the junction does not follow the germline gene, possibly because of a read error. The read falls 3 residues short of the CDR3 end, and the missing part is taken from the germline J gene. This chain uses TRBV6-2 or TRBV6-3 with TRBJ1-5; TRBD1 is a possible D gene (6 bases). The germline CDR1 and CDR2 sequences are MNHEY and SVGEGT. The CDR3 has 16 amino acids. The sequenced part of the CDR3 DNA is TGTGCCAGCAGCCGAGTTACCGACAGGAGCAACCAGCCC. This sequence encodes CASSRVTDRSNQP. The CDR3 in its entirety is CASSRVTDRSNQPQHF.

CDR3 sequence reads: CASSAYSGGSTGELFF. CDR3 DNA, as far as it was read: TGTGCCAGCAGCGCGTATTCAGGGGGAAGCACCGGGGAG. The chain combines TRBV2 with TRBJ2-2; 7 positions agree with TRBD1. The CDR3 end lies 3 residues beyond the end of the read and is filled in from the germline J gene. The CDR3 totals 16 residues. CDR1 is SNHLY and CDR2 is FYNNEI in the germline V gene. Unmatched junction bases numbered 11, after V lost 6 bases and J lost 4 bases.

The CDR3 reads CSARDYIAGEIASEQFF. The covered CDR3 bases are TGCAGTGCTAGAGATTATATAGCGGGAGAAATCGCGAGTGAG. The rearrangement links TRBV20-1 to TRBJ2-1; 9 bases map to TRBD2. Read sequence stops 3 residues before the CDR3 end, and the germline J gene provides the missing end. The CDR3 covers 17 residues. The V and J ends lost 0 bases and 9 bases, in that order; junction bases with no gene match: 15. The germline gives CDR1 DFQATT, CDR2 SNEGSKA (reference sequence).

With respect to this clone: Read data end 3 residues before the CDR3 end; the end is taken from the germline J gene. The gene calls are TRBV6-4 and TRBJ1-3, with D uncertain. V was pared by 6 bases and J by 0 bases, with 15 bases between. Germline loops: CDR1 MRHNA, CDR2 SNTAGT. The CDR3 is made up of 16 amino acids. This CDR3 reads CASRRLLVSSGNTIYF. CDR3 bases read: TGTGCCAGCAGGCGACTCCTGGTTAGCTCTGGAAACACC.

As regards this clone: Read coverage stops 3 residues before the CDR3 terminus; the germline J gene supplies the remainder. This chain joins TRBV7-2 and TRBJ1-2, with 11 bases that match TRBD1. The CDR3 sequence is 14 residues long. Germline CDR1 is SGHTA and CDR2 is FQGNSA. CDR3 amino acids: CASSGQGAENDYTF. The sequenced part of the CDR3 DNA is TGTGCCAGCAGCGGACAGGGGGCGGAGAATGAC.

Concerning this clone itself: The sequence runs out 3 residues before the end of the CDR3; the remainder is reconstructed from the germline J gene. This rearrangement joins TRBV19 to TRBJ2-3; 10 bases map to TRBD1. The ends lost 6 bases at V and 1 base at J; junction bases unmatched: 7. The CDR3 totals 16 residues. CDR1 is LNHDA and CDR2 is SQIVND in the germline V gene (reference sequence). The sequenced CDR3 bases are TGTGCCAGTAGGCTAGCCGGGACAGGGGGCACAGATACG. Its protein product is CASRLAGTGGTDT. The entire CDR3 protein reads CASRLAGTGGTDTQYF. The variable domain in full, completed from reference TRBV19 and TRBJ2-3, reads DGGITQSPKYLFRKEGQNVTLSCEQNLNHDAMYWYRQDPGQGLRLIYYSQIVNDFQKGDIAEGYSVSREKKESFPLTVTSAQKNPTAFYLCASRLAGTGGTDTQYFGPGTRLTVL.

Remarks on this clone: The germline gene is not matched at one end of the junction; a read error may be the cause. The CDR3 end falls 3 residues outside the read, so it is completed with the germline J gene. The gene calls are TRBV4-2 and TRBJ2-3; D possibly corresponds to TRBD1 (6 bases). CDR3 length: 18 amino acids. The germline V gene has CDR1 LGHNA and CDR2 YNFKEQ. CDR3 residues: CASSQDGGQQWSTDTQYF. The DNA read from the CDR3 is TGCGCCAGCAGCCAAGATGGGGGCCAACAGTGGAGCACAGATACG.

About this clone itself: The CDR3 end falls 3 residues outside the read, so it is completed with the germline J gene. This sequence joins TRBV13 and TRBJ2-4; 7 nucleotides align to TRBD1. Germline V CDR1 and CDR2: PRHDT, FYEKMQ (reference sequence). The CDR3 is 16 amino acids. The CDR3 region is CASSLGLGTAYYGQYF. The sequenced part of the CDR3 DNA is TGTGCCAGCAGCTTAGGCCTCGGGACAGCCTACTATGGT.